The source of this T cell receptor beta chain is a study of blood T cell repertoires in COVID-19. Overall study: Donors in the United States, Italy and Spain gave samples during acute or convalescent COVID-19. The analysed material was cDNA or gDNA that came from T cells, B-cell-depleted T cells, or PBMCs.

CDR1 SGHTA and CDR2 FQGTGA come from the germline V gene. The CDR3 has 17 amino acids. V was pared by 1 base and J by 0 bases, with 12 bases between. Under the authors' procedure: It was from reference gene primer amplification that nucleated cell counts were estimated. The table came from immunoSEQ multiplex PCR; TCRdb's copy has only in-frame clones and leaves some out. V and J calls and clone size come straight from that table; D and trimming were deduced from the DNA. This sample carries about 150,000 clones, 70% to 90% of them seen once, and the ten largest clones take 13%. This clonotype originated in a man in his fifties or sixties with active or convalescent COVID-19. The V call is TRBV7-3, the J call TRBJ2-2; D may be TRBD2 (6 bases). Material for sequencing was peripheral blood. CDR3 coding DNA: TGTGCCAGCAGCTTAAGGTCTAGCGACGCGAACACCGGGGAGCTGTTTTTT. Translating gives CASSLRSSDANTGELFF.